The text below deals with one TCR beta chain. Its matching antigen is unknown. The record originates from a study of OX40 agonist ivuxolimab in advanced cancers. Study as a whole: Patients were dosed with the agonistic anti-OX40 (CD134) antibody ivuxolimab. Patients in the trial were receiving intravenous ivuxolimab every 2 weeks, at doses of 0.01 to 10 mg/kg. Age averaged around 60 years (range roughly 23 to 90), and just over 80% were male.

TCRdb's table, derived via immunoSEQ multiplex PCR, lists solely in-frame clones and lacks some. The table has roughly 87,000 clones, approximately 92% seen once. Per the germline V gene, CDR1 is SNHLY and CDR2 is FYNNEI. The ends were cut back, 4 bases at V and 7 bases at J, with 7 bases in the middle. CDR3 size: 11 residues. Study-wide findings and caveats: Specificity for antigen went undetermined in the expanded peripheral T cells.

The sequenced sample was CD4+ or CD8+ T cells sorted from blood, obtained in a trial of the OX40 agonist ivuxolimab. This chain connects TRBV2 to TRBJ2-5; no definite D call. This clonotype originated in an adult with an advanced solid tumor such as melanoma, head and neck, liver or kidney cancer. The CDR3, as DNA: TGTGCCAGCAGTGGGGTAGGGACCCAGTACTTC. Residues: CASSGVGTQYF.